These 6 T cell receptor beta chains came from one sample sequenced in a study of vaccination and CD4 T cells after COVID-19. Treatment: approximately nine-day PBMC culture with coronavirus spike peptide pools or control peptides (ViraFEST assay). An unexposed donor provided the CD4+ T cells, which were collected before the COVID-19 pandemic (2011-2018). Their specific antigens are unknown. Cultured CD4+ T cell DNA underwent sequencing with the Oncomine TCR Beta short-read assay. One entry per CDR3 protein results from TCRdb running MiXCR on the PCR reads. The sample consists of about 7,000 distinct CDR3 sequences, approximately 33% of them appearing once. The sample taken for sequencing was CD4+ T cells from blood, cultured in vitro. The receptors were sampled from a human donor in good health.

A few counts support this clonotype. The rearrangement joins TRBV5-8 to TRBJ1-1; D is unclear. CDR1 and CDR2 (germline): SGHTS, YDEGEE. Trimming removed 0 bases at V and 11 bases at J, with 5 bases between. The CDR3 spans 10 residues. The CDR3 DNA sequence: TGTGCCAGCAGCTTGGGCGGGGCTTTCTTT. This codes for CASSLGGAFF.

The sample holds a few counts of this clonotype. This chain links TRBV5-1 with TRBJ2-1, with 9 bases lining up with TRBD2. This CDR3 region has 15 residues. CDR1 SGHRS and CDR2 YFSETQ come from the germline V gene. After removal of 5 bases from V and 10 bases from J, the junction contained 13 bases not matched to a gene. The CDR3 DNA sequence: TGCGCCAGCAGGGGAGCGGGGGGCGCCCCGGGGGAGCAGTTCTTC. It encodes CASRGAGGAPGEQFF.

The rearrangement joins TRBV9 to TRBJ1-2, with D uncertain. Trimming cost V 0 bases and J 8 bases, with 11 bases left between them. Per germline, CDR1 SGDLS and CDR2 YYNGEE. This CDR3 is built from 13 residues. This chain's CDR3 is CASSVVPAEGYTF. As DNA, the CDR3 is TGTGCCAGCAGCGTAGTTCCCGCGGAGGGCTACACCTTC.

This clonotype was detected only a few times. The chain joins TRBV6-1 to TRBJ2-3; D not resolved. V shed 6 bases and J shed 0 bases, with 13 bases lying between them. CDR3 length: 15 amino acids. Germline CDR1 MNHNS, CDR2 SASEGT. CDR3 amino acids: CASRIGKLSTDTQYF. The CDR3 DNA reads as TGTGCCAGCAGAATCGGCAAACTTAGCACAGATACGCAGTATTTT.

This clonotype has just a few counts. The genes are TRBV20-1 and TRBJ2-7; 12 nucleotides match TRBD1. Germline-derived CDR1 and CDR2 are DFQATT and SNEGSKA (reference sequence). There are 14 residues in the CDR3. With 5 bases clipped from V and 1 base from J, the junction kept 3 bases outside the gene matches. DNA for the CDR3: TGCAGTGCTGGGACAGGGGGCGCATCCTACGAGCAGTACTTC. This translates into CSAGTGGASYEQYF.

By sample fraction, this clonotype is medium-sized (0.01 to 0.1%). The chain recombines TRBV20-1 with TRBJ1-6, with D unresolved. The CDR3 runs to 13 residues. V lost 1 base, J lost 4 bases, and 5 bases lay in between. Germline CDR1 is DFQATT and CDR2 is SNEGSKA (reference sequence). CDR3 region: CSARVDYNSPLHF. The DNA for the CDR3 is TGCAGTGCTAGAGTAGATTATAATTCACCCCTCCACTTT.